The next 18 T cell receptor beta chains were all read from a single sample in a study of shared clonotypes between healthy human individuals. This table comes from immunoSEQ multiplex PCR, and its TCRdb copy is limited to in-frame clones, with some not included. The table shows over a million clones, with more than 95% occurring only once. The sequenced material came from naive CD4+ T cells sorted from blood. The subset was: CD45RA+ positively selected. The receptors stem from a man aged 25-45 years in good health.

The genes are TRBV7-2 and TRBJ2-7, with 7 bases aligning to TRBD1. V was pared by 7 bases and J by 5 bases, with 14 bases of the junction left unmatched. Germline assignment: CDR1 SGHTA and CDR2 FQGNSA. CDR3 length: 15 amino acids. Here the CDR3 reads CASTVWGTVFDEQYF. CDR3 nucleotides: TGTGCCAGCACCGTATGGGGGACAGTCTTCGACGAGCAGTACTTC.

In its sample, this clone was seen once. The chain joins TRBV21-1 to TRBJ2-7. TRBV21-1 counts as a pseudogene. The CDR3 sequence is 14 residues long. This CDR3 is CASSNGDVYYEQYF. As DNA, the CDR3 is TGTGCCAGCAGCAATGGGGACGTTTACTACGAGCAGTACTTC.

CDR3 DNA: TGCGCCAGCAGCCAAATAGACAGGGGGGGAAACTACGAGCAGTACTTC. It translates to CASSQIDRGGNYEQYF. The rearrangement uses TRBV4-1 and TRBJ2-7, with TRBD1 matching 9 bases. Germline CDR1 is MGHRA and CDR2 is YSYEKL. The CDR3 covers 16 residues. The junction had 8 bases not matched to a gene; V was cut back by 2 bases and J by 3 bases.

The rearrangement links TRBV28 to TRBJ2-1; no definite D call. The germline V and J ends were trimmed by 3 bases and 4 bases, with 13 bases remaining between them. The germline gives CDR1 MDHEN, CDR2 SYDVKM. The length of the CDR3 is 15 residues. DNA for the CDR3: TGTGCCAGCAGTTTGTCAGGCCTAATATACAATGAGCAGTTCTTC. Translated: CASSLSGLIYNEQFF.

The chain recombines TRBV5-1 with TRBJ2-1; 13 bases are a match to TRBD2. Germline CDR1 SGHRS, CDR2 YFSETQ. The length of the CDR3 is 17 residues. J lost 2 bases, V lost 0 bases, and 2 bases had no gene match. CDR3 sequence reads: CASSLATSGRAYNEQFF. DNA of the CDR3: TGCGCCAGCAGCTTGGCAACTAGCGGGAGGGCCTACAATGAGCAGTTCTTC.

The J gene is TRBJ1-2, the V gene TRBV10-2; D might be TRBD1 (5 bases). Trimming took off 4 bases at V and 4 bases at J, with 10 bases between the two ends. The germline V gene has CDR1 WSHSY and CDR2 SAAADI. The CDR3 has 13 residues. The CDR3 loop is CASSVGVGYGYTF. CDR3 bases: TGCGCCAGCAGTGTAGGGGTGGGCTATGGCTACACCTTC.

Worth noting for this clone: Additional DNA sequences in this sample encode the identical CDR3. The V and J genes are TRBV5-1 and TRBJ2-7; TRBD1 matches 12 bases. The V segment lost 1 base and the J segment 5 bases; nucleotides outside the gene matches: 4. This CDR3 comprises 15 residues. CDR1 is SGHRS and CDR2 is YFSETQ in the germline V gene. The CDR3 protein is CASSLRGTGGDEQYF. In nucleotides, the CDR3 is TGCGCCAGCAGCTTGAGAGGGACAGGGGGCGACGAGCAGTACTTC.

This chain uses TRBV19 with TRBJ1-5; the D is unclear. CDR3 length equals 15 residues. Trimming cost V 7 bases and J 6 bases, with 19 bases left between them. Germline values: CDR1 LNHDA, CDR2 SQIVND (reference sequence). The CDR3 sequence: CASNVGRASSQPQHF. Here the CDR3 DNA reads TGTGCCAGTAACGTAGGGCGAGCTTCCTCTCAGCCCCAGCATTTT.

This clone has a handful of counts. The chain employs TRBV25-1 and TRBJ1-2; 8 bases map to TRBD1. J gave up 4 bases and V 6 bases, and 4 bases lay outside the gene matches. The V gene's germline CDR1 is MGHDK and CDR2 SYGVNS. The CDR3 sequence is 13 residues long. Written as DNA, the CDR3 is TGTGCCAGCAGAAACGACAGGGGCTATGGCTACACCTTC. Amino acid sequence: CASRNDRGYGYTF.

V gene TRBV25-1 combines with J gene TRBJ2-1; perhaps TRBD2 as D (6 bases). V lost 6 bases and J lost 9, with 12 bases in between. The germline V gene has CDR1 MGHDK and CDR2 SYGVNS. This CDR3 comprises 12 residues. The CDR3 loop is CASREPGLEQFF. DNA for the CDR3: TGTGCCAGCAGGGAACCGGGACTTGAGCAGTTCTTC.

V is TRBV19 and J is TRBJ1-5; D gene uncertain. Trimming left V 6 bases short and J 0 bases short, with 9 bases between. The CDR3 contains 14 residues. The germline CDR1 and CDR2 sequences are LNHDA and SQIVND (reference sequence). The CDR3 loop is CASSGEHSNQPQHF. DNA for the CDR3: TGTGCCAGTAGCGGAGAACATAGCAATCAGCCCCAGCATTTT.

CDR3 region: CASSLVTGNTEAFF. DNA of the CDR3: TGTGCCAGCAGCTTGGTGACGGGAAACACTGAAGCTTTCTTT. The chain couples TRBV5-5 to TRBJ1-1; D is undetermined. Germline CDR1 and CDR2: SGHKS and YYEKEE (reference sequence). V lost 0 bases and J 2 bases, leaving 8 bases between the germline ends. This CDR3 spans 14 amino acids.

Remarks on this clone: Mismatch with germline at one junction end may stem from a read error. The V call is TRBV11-2, the J call TRBJ2-5, with a tentative D call TRBD2 (5 bases). Germline CDR1 reads SGHAT; CDR2 reads FQNNGV. CDR3 length: 14 residues. The DNA of the CDR3 is TGTGCCAGCACCTTAAACGGGGTAGGGGAGACCCAGTACTTC. Amino acids: CASTLNGVGETQYF.

This rearrangement joins TRBV19 to TRBJ2-7; TRBD1 is a possible D gene (6 bases). In germline, CDR1 is LNHDA, CDR2 SQIVND (reference sequence). CDR3 length: 14 amino acids. V lost 5 bases and J 3 bases, leaving 14 bases between the germline ends. DNA for the CDR3: TGTGCCAGTAGTTTCCAGGGGCTCATCTACGAGCAGTACTTC. Residues: CASSFQGLIYEQYF.

The chain has TRBV18 and TRBJ2-1; D remains ambiguous. With 0 bases removed from V and 0 bases from J, the gap between germline ends came to 12 bases. Germline CDR1 KGHSH, CDR2 LQKENI. The CDR3 loop spans 17 amino acids. CDR3 sequence (DNA): TGTGCCAGCTCACCACCAATATTTGCGCCCTCCTACAATGAGCAGTTCTTC. This sequence encodes CASSPPIFAPSYNEQFF. The full variable domain, its missing parts supplied by reference TRBV18 and TRBJ2-1, is NAGVMQNPRHLVRRRGQEARLRCSPMKGHSHVYWYRQLPEEGLKFMVYLQKENIIDESGMPKERFSAEFPKEGPSILRIQQVVRGDSAAYFCASSPPIFAPSYNEQFFGPGTRLTVL.

This clone was seen only once. The chain links TRBV6-5 to TRBJ2-5; unclear D gene. V gave up 7 bases and J gave up 4 bases, with 13 bases separating them. This CDR3 spans 13 amino acids. CDR1 MNHEY and CDR2 SVGAGI come from the germline V gene. CDR3 sequence (DNA): TGTGCCAGCACCCCTCCCGGTGGAGAGACCCAGTACTTC. Protein product: CASTPPGGETQYF.

This rearrangement joins TRBV27 to TRBJ2-2, with D possibly being TRBD2 (5 bases). This CDR3 is 13 amino acids long. Trimming cost V 5 bases and J 7 bases, with 11 bases left between them. In germline, CDR1 is MNHEY, CDR2 SMNVEV (reference sequence). The DNA of the CDR3 is TGTGCCAGCAGTACCTTTGAGGGCGGGGAGCTGTTTTTT. Translating gives CASSTFEGGELFF.

The genes are TRBV5-4 and TRBJ2-3; TRBD2 might be the D (6 bases). The germline V gene has CDR1 SGHNT and CDR2 YYREEE (reference sequence). The length of the CDR3 is 14 residues. V was clipped by 0 bases and J by 4 bases, with 9 bases between them. CDR3 in amino acids: CASSLAGVSDTQYF. CDR3 bases: TGTGCCAGCAGCTTGGCGGGAGTTTCAGATACGCAGTATTTT.